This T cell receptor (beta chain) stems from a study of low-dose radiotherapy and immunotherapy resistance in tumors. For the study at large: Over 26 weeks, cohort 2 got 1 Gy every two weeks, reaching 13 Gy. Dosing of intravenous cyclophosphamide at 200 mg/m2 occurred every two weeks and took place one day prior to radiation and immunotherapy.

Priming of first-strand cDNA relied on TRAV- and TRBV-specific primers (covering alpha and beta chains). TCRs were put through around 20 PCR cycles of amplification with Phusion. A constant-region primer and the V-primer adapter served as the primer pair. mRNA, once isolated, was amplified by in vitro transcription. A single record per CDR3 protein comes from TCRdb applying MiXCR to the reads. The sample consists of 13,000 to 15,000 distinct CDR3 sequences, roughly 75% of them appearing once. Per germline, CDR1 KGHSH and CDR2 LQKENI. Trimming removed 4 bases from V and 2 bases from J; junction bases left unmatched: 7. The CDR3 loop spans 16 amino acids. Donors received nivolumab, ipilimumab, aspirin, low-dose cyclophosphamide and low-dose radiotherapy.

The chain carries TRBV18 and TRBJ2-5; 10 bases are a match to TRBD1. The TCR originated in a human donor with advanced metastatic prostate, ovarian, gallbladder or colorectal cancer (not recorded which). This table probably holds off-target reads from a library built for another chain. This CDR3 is CASSLRQGARQETQYF. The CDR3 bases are TGTGCCAGCTCACTCCGACAGGGGGCACGACAAGAGACCCAGTACTTC.